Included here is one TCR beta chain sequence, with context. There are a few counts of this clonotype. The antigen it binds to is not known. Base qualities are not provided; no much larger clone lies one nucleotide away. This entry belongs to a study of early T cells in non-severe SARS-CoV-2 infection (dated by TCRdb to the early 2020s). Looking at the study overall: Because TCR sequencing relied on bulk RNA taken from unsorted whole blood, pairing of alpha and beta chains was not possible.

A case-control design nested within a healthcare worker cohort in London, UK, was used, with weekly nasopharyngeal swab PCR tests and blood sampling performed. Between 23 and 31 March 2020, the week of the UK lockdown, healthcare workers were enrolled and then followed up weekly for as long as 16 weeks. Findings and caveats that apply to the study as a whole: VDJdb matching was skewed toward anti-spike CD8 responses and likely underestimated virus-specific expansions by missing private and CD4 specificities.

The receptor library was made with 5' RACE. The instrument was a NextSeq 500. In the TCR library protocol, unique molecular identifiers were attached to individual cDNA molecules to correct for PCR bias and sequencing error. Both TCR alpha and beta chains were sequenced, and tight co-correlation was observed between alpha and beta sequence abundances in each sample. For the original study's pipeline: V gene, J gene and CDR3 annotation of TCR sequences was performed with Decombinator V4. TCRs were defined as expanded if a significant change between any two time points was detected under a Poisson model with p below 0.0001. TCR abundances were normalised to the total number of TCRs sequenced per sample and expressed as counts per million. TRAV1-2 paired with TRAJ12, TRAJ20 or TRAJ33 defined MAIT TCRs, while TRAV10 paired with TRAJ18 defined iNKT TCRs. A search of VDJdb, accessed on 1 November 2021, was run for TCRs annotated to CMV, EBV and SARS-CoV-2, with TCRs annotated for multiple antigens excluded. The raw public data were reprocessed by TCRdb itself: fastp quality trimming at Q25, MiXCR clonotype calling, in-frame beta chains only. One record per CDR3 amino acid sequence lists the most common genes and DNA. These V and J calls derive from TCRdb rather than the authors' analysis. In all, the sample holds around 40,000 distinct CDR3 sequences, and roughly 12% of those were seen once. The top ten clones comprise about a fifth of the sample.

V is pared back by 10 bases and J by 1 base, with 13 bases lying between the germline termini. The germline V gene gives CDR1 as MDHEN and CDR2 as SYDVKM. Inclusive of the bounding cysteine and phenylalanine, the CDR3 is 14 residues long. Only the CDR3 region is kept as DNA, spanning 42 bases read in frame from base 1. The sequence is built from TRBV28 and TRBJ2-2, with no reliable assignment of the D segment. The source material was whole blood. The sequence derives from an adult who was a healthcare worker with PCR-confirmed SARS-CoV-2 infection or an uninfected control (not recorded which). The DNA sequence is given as TGTGCCACCCTAGGGATATGGAACACCGGGGAGCTGTTTTTT. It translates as CATLGIWNTGELFF.